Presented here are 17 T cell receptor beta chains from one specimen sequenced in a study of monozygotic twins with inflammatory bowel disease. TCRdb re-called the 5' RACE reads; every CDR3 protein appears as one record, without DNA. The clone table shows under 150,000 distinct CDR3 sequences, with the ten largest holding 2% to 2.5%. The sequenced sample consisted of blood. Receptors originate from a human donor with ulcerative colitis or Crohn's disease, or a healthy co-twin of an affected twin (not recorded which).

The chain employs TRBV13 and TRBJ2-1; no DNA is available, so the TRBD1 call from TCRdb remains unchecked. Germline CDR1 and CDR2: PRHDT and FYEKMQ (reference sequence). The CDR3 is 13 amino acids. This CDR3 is CASSSDRVNEQFF.

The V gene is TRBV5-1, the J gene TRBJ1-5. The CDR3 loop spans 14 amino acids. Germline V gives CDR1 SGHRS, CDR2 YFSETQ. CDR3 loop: CASSSRAGNQPQHF.

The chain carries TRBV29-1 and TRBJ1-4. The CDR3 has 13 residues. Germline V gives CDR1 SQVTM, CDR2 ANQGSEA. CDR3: CSARGGPNEKLFF.

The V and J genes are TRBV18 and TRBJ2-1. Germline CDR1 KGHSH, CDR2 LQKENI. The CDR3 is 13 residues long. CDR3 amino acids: CASSPPSDNEQFF.

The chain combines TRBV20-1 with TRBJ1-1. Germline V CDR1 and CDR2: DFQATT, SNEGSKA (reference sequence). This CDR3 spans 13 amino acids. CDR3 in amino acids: CSARDGLGTEAFF.

The CDR3 here is CVSSPGDRDADTQYF. The chain recombines TRBV5-1 with TRBJ2-3; the TRBD1 assignment by TCRdb is unverifiable without DNA. Germline CDR1 and CDR2: SGHRS and YFSETQ. The CDR3 consists of 15 residues.

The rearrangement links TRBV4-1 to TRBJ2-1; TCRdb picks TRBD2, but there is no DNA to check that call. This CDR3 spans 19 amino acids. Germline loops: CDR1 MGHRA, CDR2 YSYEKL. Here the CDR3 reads CASSHPGLAGGPLYNEQFF.

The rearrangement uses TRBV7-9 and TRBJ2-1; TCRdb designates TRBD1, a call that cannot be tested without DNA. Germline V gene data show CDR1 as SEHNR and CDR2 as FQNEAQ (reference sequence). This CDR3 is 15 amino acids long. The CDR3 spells CASSPTGSNYNEQFF.

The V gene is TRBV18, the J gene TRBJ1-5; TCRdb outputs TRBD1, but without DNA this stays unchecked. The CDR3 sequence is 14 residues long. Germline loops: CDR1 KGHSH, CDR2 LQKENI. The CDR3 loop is CASSPETEDQPQHF.

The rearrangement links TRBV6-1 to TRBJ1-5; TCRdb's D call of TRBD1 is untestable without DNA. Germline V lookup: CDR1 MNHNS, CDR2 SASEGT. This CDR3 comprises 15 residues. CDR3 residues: CASSRPGPRDQPQHF.

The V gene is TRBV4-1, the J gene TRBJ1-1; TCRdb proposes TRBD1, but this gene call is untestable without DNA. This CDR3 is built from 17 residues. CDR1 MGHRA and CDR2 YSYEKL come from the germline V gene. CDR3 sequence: CASSQDLRGRPNTEAFF.

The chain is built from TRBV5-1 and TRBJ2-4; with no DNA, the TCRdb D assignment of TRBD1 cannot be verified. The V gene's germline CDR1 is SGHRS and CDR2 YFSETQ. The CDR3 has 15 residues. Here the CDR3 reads CASSLGVRDKNIQYF.

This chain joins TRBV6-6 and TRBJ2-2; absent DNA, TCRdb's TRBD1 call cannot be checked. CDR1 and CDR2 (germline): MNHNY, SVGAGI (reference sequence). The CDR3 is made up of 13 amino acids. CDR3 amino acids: CASRDRGDGELFF.

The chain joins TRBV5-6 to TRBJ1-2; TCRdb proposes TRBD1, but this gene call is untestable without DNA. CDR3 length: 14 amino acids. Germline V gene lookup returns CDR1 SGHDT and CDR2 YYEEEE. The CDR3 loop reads CASSRNLRGNGYTF.

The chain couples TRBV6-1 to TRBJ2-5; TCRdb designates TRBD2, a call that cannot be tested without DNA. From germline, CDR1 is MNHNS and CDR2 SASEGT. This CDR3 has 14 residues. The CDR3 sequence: CASSHTSGQETQYF.

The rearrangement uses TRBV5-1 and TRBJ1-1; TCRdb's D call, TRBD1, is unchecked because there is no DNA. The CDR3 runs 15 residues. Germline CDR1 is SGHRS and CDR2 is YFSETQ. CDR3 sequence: CASSQISGTRAEAFF.

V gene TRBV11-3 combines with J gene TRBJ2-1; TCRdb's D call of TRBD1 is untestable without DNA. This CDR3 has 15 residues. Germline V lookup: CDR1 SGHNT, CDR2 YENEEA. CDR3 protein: CASSPGQGKSNEQFF.